Following are 21 T cell receptor beta chains from one sample sequenced in a study of blood T cells in healthy people across ages (dated by TCRdb to 2015 to 2017). The library was obtained by 5' RACE. TCRdb lists the instrument as Illumina HiSeq 2500. The second PCR ran for roughly 6 to 11 cycles and used a J-beta primer mix along with a sample-barcoded 5' primer. TCRdb cleaned the public reads at Q25 with fastp, built clones with MiXCR and kept in-frame beta chains. Rows merge per CDR3 protein into single entries with the most common DNA and genes. Here the sample has 700,000 to 950,000 distinct CDR3 sequences; roughly 64% occur a single time. The ten largest clones add up to over 20% of the sample. The sequenced sample was blood. These TCRs come from a man aged 25-45 years in good health.

The chain couples TRBV5-1 to TRBJ2-6; D gene unclear. This CDR3 is built from 14 residues. Germline V CDR1 and CDR2: SGHRS, YFSETQ. Trimming took off 7 bases at V and 2 bases at J, with 10 bases between the two ends. The CDR3 loop reads CASYPGAGANVLTF. The CDR3 coding sequence is TGCGCCAGCTACCCAGGAGCTGGGGCCAACGTCCTGACTTTC.

J is TRBJ2-1 and V is TRBV6-5; possible D gene TRBD1, 5 bases. The CDR3 loop spans 15 amino acids. Germline V CDR1 and CDR2: MNHEY, SVGAGI. V shed 5 bases and J shed 5 bases, with 16 bases lying between them. Here the CDR3 DNA reads TGTGCCAGCAGTCTACAGGTTCCCCTGAACAATGAGCAGTTCTTC. This sequence encodes CASSLQVPLNNEQFF.

The chain links TRBV3-1 to TRBJ2-7; possibly TRBD1 for D (6 bases). Germline V gives CDR1 LGHDT, CDR2 YNNKEL (reference sequence). There are 15 residues in the CDR3. Trimming removed 6 bases at V and 13 bases at J, with 28 bases between. The CDR3 is CASRPRASSGETQYF. The CDR3 DNA follows: TGTGCCAGCAGACCCAGGGCGTCCTCAGGGGAGACCCAATACTTC.

The chain uses TRBV18 and TRBJ2-5; D uncertain. The DNA end lines up better with TRBJ2-7; the J call may be wrong. This CDR3 is built from 15 residues. CDR1 is KGHSH, CDR2 LQKENI, per germline. DNA for the CDR3: TGTGCCAGCTCACCACCGGTTAGGATAGGCTACGAGCAGTACTTC. Translated: CASSPPVRIGYEQYF.

CDR3: CSVYGSRNEQFF. The CDR3 bases are TGCAGTGTCTACGGGAGTCGGAATGAGCAGTTCTTC. The rearrangement uses TRBV20-1 and TRBJ2-1; D is perhaps TRBD2 (6 bases). Looked up from germline, CDR1 is DFQATT and CDR2 is SNEGSKA (reference sequence). V lost 7 bases, J lost 7 bases, and 14 bases lay in between. This CDR3 is 12 amino acids long.

J is TRBJ1-1 and V is TRBV3-1, with D unclear. Deletions cut 1 base from V and 1 base from J, with 4 bases between. Germline CDR1 LGHDT, CDR2 YNNKEL (reference sequence). There are 13 residues in the CDR3. CDR3 coding DNA: TGTGCCAGCAGCCAAGTTAAGAACACTGAAGCTTTCTTT. Translation: CASSQVKNTEAFF.

In DNA form, the CDR3 reads TGCAGTGCTATGGAATGGAACACTGAAGCTTTCTTT. The encoded protein is CSAMEWNTEAFF. The chain uses TRBV20-1 and TRBJ1-1; no firm D call. From germline, CDR1 is DFQATT and CDR2 SNEGSKA (reference sequence). CDR3 size: 12 residues. V was trimmed by 4 bases and J by 1 base, leaving 7 bases between them.

The chain carries TRBV7-3 and TRBJ2-5; a possible D gene is TRBD2 (6 bases). V lost 4 bases and J lost 11, with 17 bases in between. This CDR3 region has 13 residues. CDR1 and CDR2 (germline): SGHTA, FQGTGA. CDR3 amino acids: CASSSFVGREQYF. CDR3 in DNA: TGTGCCAGCAGCTCCTTTGTGGGACGGGAGCAGTACTTC. Based on the CDR3 plus reference TRBV7-3 and TRBJ2-5, the full variable domain is GAGVSQTPSNKVTEKGKYVELRCDPISGHTALYWYRQSLGQGPEFLIYFQGTGAADDSGLPNDRFFAVRPEGSVSTLKIQRTERGDSAVYLCASSSFVGREQYFGPGTRLLVL.

The sample holds a few counts of this clonotype. This chain joins TRBV28 and TRBJ1-4; 9 bases line up with TRBD1. The length of the CDR3 is 14 residues. CDR1 and CDR2 (germline): MDHEN, SYDVKM. Trimming at V came to 5 bases and at J to 7 bases, leaving 5 bases not matched to a gene. This CDR3 is CASSGYRGLEKLFF. DNA of the CDR3: TGTGCCAGCAGTGGGTACAGGGGGCTTGAAAAACTGTTTTTT.

The J gene is TRBJ2-7, the V gene TRBV3-1, with 7 bases fitting TRBD1. Germline CDR1 LGHDT, CDR2 YNNKEL (reference sequence). The CDR3 loop spans 15 amino acids. J was trimmed by 0 bases and V by 4 bases; bases with no gene match: 6. In DNA form, the CDR3 reads TGTGCCAGCAGCCGAGAGGGGGCGAACTCCTACGAGCAGTACTTC. This codes for CASSREGANSYEQYF.

The rearrangement links TRBV6-5 to TRBJ1-2; D unresolved. Per the germline V gene, CDR1 is MNHEY and CDR2 is SVGAGI. Trimming removed 6 bases from V and 3 bases from J, with 20 bases in between. This CDR3 contains 16 residues. The CDR3 bases are TGTGCCAGCAGCCTTCGCTCGGGAGGCCCGGACTATGGCTACACCTTC. It specifies CASSLRSGGPDYGYTF.

The chain employs TRBV18 and TRBJ2-5, with 8 bases lining up with TRBD2. CDR1 and CDR2 from the germline V gene are KGHSH and LQKENI. The CDR3 runs 15 residues. After removal of 7 bases from V and 5 bases from J, the junction contained 12 bases not matched to a gene. Here the CDR3 DNA reads TGTGCCAGCTTCACCGCGACTAGCGTATGGGAGACCCAGTACTTC. Protein: CASFTATSVWETQYF.

This clonotype was found a few times. The chain couples TRBV7-9 to TRBJ2-1; 11 positions match TRBD1. Germline V gene lookup returns CDR1 SEHNR and CDR2 FQNEAQ (reference sequence). The CDR3 contains 19 residues. With V trimmed by 7 bases and J by 7 bases, 21 bases remained unmatched. The CDR3 loop is CASISGTGGGWGPLNEQFF. The CDR3 DNA reads as TGTGCCAGCATCTCCGGGACAGGGGGTGGATGGGGGCCTCTTAATGAGCAGTTCTTC.

The sample holds a few counts of this clonotype. The V and J genes are TRBV28 and TRBJ2-7, with 13 bases that match TRBD2. CDR3 length: 19 amino acids. The V and J ends lost 1 base and 6 bases, in that order; junction bases with no gene match: 15. Germline-derived CDR1 and CDR2 are MDHEN and SYDVKM. The CDR3: CASSLLGFQRLAGGCEQYF. The CDR3 region has the DNA TGTGCCAGCAGTTTATTAGGATTTCAGAGACTAGCGGGAGGCTGCGAGCAGTACTTC.

The chain is built from TRBV7-2 and TRBJ1-1; D is perhaps TRBD1 (5 bases). Germline CDR1 SGHTA, CDR2 FQGNSA. CDR3 length: 15 residues. V lost 4 bases and J 1 base, leaving 13 bases between the germline ends. The CDR3 loop reads CASSYAGGENTEAFF. CDR3 nucleotide sequence: TGTGCCAGCAGCTACGCGGGGGGTGAGAACACTGAAGCTTTCTTT.

The chain has TRBV7-2 and TRBJ2-7; D call uncertain. Per germline, CDR1 SGHTA and CDR2 FQGNSA. The V gene lost 6 bases and the J gene lost 8 bases, with 14 bases spanning the gap. The CDR3 runs 12 residues. For the CDR3, the DNA is TGTGCCAGCAGACCAGATGGCGGCAAGCAGTACTTC. This encodes CASRPDGGKQYF.

This clonotype showed up just a few times. The chain combines TRBV6-5 with TRBJ1-2; TRBD1 matches 7 bases. The CDR3 is 15 amino acids. Trimming removed 6 bases from V and 3 bases from J; junction bases left unmatched: 10. Looked up from germline, CDR1 is MNHEY and CDR2 is SVGAGI. Written as DNA, the CDR3 is TGTGCCAGCAGCCTCCGGGACAGCCCCTACTATGGCTACACCTTC. Residues: CASSLRDSPYYGYTF.

The gene calls are TRBV7-2 and TRBJ2-1; the D is unclear. Germline loops: CDR1 SGHTA, CDR2 FQGNSA. CDR3 length equals 12 residues. With 4 bases removed from V and 7 bases from J, the gap between germline ends came to 8 bases. The CDR3: CASSSSANEQFF. The CDR3 nucleotides read TGTGCCAGCAGCTCGAGCGCGAATGAGCAGTTCTTC. The whole variable domain, remainder taken from reference TRBV7-2 and TRBJ2-1, is GAGVSQSPSNKVTEKGKDVELRCDPISGHTALYWYRQSLGQGLEFLIYFQGNSAPDKSGLPSDRFSAERTGGSVSTLTIQRTQQEDSAVYLCASSSSANEQFFGPGTRLTVL.

This clonotype was observed a handful of times. The V call is TRBV20-1, the J call TRBJ1-2; D may be TRBD1 (5 bases). Trimming took off 6 bases at V and 4 bases at J, with 15 bases between the two ends. The CDR3 is made up of 13 amino acids. CDR1 and CDR2 from the germline V gene are DFQATT and SNEGSKA (reference sequence). The CDR3 nucleotides read TGCAGTGCCAACCAGCGGGGGTCCTATGGCTACACCTTC. Its protein product is CSANQRGSYGYTF.

On this clonotype: The junction departs from germline at one end; a sequencing error may be responsible. This chain connects TRBV2 to TRBJ2-1, with D hard to call. The CDR3 extends over 12 amino acids. Germline V gene data show CDR1 as SNHLY and CDR2 as FYNNEI. Here the CDR3 DNA reads TGCGCCAGCAGTGAAGAGGTAGAGGTTCCGTTCTTC. This encodes CASSEEVEVPFF. Full variable domain (remainder filled in from reference TRBV2 and TRBJ2-1): EPEVTQTPSHQVTQMGQEVILRCVPISNHLYFYWYRQILGQKVEFLVSFYNNEISEKSEIFDDQFSVERPDGSNFTLKIRSTKLEDSAMYFCASSEEVEVPFFGPGTRLTVL.

With respect to this clonotype: An end of the junction does not agree with germline; a read error may underlie this. This chain links TRBV18 with TRBJ2-1; perhaps TRBD2 as D (5 bases). The germline CDR1 and CDR2 sequences are KGHSH and LQKENI. The CDR3 loop spans 14 amino acids. The CDR3 region has the DNA TGCGCCAGCTCACTAGGGCTGTCAAGGGATGAGCAGTTCTTC. This gives the protein CASSLGLSRDEQFF.